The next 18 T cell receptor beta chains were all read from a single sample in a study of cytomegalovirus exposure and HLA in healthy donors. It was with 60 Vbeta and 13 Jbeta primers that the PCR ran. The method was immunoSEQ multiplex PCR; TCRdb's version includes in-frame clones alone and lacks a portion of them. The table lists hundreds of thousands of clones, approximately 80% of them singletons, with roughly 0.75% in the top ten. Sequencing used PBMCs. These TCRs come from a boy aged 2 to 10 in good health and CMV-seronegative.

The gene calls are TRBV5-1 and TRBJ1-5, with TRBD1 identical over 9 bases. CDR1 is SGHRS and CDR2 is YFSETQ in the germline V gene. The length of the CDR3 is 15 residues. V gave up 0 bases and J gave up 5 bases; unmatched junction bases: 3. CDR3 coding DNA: TGCGCCAGCAGCTTGGACAGGGGGCGCGATCAGCCCCAGCATTTT. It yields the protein CASSLDRGRDQPQHF.

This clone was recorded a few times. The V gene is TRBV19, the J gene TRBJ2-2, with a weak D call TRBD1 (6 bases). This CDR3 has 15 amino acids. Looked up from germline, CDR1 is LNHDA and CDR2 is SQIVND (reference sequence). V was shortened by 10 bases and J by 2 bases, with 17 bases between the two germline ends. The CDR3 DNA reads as TGTGCCACCCGACCCACAGGGATCAACACCGGGGAGCTGTTTTTT. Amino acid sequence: CATRPTGINTGELFF.

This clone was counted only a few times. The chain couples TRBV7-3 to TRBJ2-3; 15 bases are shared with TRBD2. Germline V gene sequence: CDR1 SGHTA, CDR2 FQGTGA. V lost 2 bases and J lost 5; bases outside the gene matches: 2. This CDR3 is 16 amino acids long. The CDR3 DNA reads TGTGCCAGCAGCTTAGGACTAGCGGGGGGGCAAGATACGCAGTATTTT. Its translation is CASSLGLAGGQDTQYF. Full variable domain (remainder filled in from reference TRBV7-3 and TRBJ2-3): GAGVSQTPSNKVTEKGKYVELRCDPISGHTALYWYRQSLGQGPEFLIYFQGTGAADDSGLPNDRFFAVRPEGSVSTLKIQRTERGDSAVYLCASSLGLAGGQDTQYFGPGTRLTVL.

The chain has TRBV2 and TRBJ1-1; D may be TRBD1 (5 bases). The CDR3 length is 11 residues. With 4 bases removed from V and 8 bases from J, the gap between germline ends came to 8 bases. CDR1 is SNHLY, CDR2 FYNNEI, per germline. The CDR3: CASSVGLEAFF. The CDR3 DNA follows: TGTGCCAGCAGTGTGGGGCTCGAAGCTTTCTTT.

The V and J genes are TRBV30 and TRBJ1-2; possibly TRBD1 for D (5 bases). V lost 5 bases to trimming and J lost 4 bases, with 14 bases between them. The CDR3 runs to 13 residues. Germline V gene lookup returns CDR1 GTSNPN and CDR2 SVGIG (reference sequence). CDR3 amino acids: CAWLSAGGYGYTF. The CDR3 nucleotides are TGTGCCTGGTTATCTGCGGGGGGCTATGGCTACACCTTC.

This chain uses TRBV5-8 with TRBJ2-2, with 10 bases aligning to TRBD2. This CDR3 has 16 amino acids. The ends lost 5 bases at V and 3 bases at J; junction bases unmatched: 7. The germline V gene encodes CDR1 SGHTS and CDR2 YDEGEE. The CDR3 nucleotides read TGTGCCAGCAGATTCTTAGGACTAGCGGACACCGGGGAGCTGTTTTTT. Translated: CASRFLGLADTGELFF.

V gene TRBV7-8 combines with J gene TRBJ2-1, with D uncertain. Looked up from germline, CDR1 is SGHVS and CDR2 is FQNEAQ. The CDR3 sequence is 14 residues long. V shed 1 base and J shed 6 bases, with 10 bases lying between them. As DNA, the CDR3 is TGTGCCAGCAGCTTAGAACTATCCCGCAATGAGCAGTTCTTC. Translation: CASSLELSRNEQFF.

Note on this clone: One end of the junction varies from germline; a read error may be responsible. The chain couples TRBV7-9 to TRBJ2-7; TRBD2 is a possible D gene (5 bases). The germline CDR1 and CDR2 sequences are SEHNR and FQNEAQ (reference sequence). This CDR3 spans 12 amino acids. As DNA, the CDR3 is TGTTCCAGCATCGGGGACTCCTACGAGCAGTACTTC. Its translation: CSSIGDSYEQYF.

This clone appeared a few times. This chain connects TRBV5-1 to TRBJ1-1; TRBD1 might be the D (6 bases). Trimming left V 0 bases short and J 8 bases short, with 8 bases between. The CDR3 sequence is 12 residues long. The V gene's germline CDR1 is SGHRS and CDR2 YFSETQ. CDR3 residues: CASSLDGTEAFF. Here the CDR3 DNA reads TGCGCCAGCAGCTTGGATGGGACAGAAGCTTTCTTT.

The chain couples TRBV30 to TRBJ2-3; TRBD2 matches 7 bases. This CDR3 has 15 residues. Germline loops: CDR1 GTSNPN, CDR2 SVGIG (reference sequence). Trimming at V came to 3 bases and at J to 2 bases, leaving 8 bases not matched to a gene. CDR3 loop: CAWRSPSGFTDTQYF. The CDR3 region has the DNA TGTGCCTGGAGATCCCCTAGCGGATTCACAGATACGCAGTATTTT. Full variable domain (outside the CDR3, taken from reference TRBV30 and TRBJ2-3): SQTIHQWPATLVQPVGSPLSLECTVEGTSNPNLYWYRQAAGRGLQLLFYSVGIGQISSEVPQNLSASRPQDRQFILSSKKLLLSDSGFYLCAWRSPSGFTDTQYFGPGTRLTVL.

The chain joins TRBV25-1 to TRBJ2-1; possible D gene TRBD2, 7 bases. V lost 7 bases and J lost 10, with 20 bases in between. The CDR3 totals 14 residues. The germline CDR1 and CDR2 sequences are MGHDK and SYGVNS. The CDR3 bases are TGTGCCAGCACCTATGAGGGGGGGCTATACGAGCAGTTCTTC. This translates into CASTYEGGLYEQFF.

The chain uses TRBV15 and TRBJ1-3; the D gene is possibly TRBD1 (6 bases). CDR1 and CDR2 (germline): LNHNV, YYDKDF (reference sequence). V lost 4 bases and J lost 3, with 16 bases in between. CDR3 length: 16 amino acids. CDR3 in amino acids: CATSTTSGARGNTIYF. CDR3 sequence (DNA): TGTGCCACCAGCACAACCTCAGGGGCGCGTGGAAACACCATATATTTT.

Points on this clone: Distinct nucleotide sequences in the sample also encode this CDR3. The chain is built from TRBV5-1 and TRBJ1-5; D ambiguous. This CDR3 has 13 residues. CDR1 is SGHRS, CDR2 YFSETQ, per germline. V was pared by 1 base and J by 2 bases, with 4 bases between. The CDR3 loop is CASSLSGNQPQHF. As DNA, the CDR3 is TGCGCCAGCAGCTTGTCGGGCAATCAGCCCCAGCATTTT.

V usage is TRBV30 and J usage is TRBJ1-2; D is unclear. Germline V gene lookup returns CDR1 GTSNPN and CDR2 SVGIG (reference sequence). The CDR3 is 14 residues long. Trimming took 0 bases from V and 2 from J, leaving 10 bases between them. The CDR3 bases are TGTGCCTGGAGTGTACTAGGAGCCAACTATGGCTACACCTTC. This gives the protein CAWSVLGANYGYTF.

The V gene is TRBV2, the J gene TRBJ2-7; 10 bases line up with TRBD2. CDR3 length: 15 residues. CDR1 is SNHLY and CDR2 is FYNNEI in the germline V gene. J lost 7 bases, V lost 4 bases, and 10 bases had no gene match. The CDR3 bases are TGTGCCAGCAGTGGCAGCGGGAGGGCTCCCCCGGAGCAGTACTTC. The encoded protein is CASSGSGRAPPEQYF. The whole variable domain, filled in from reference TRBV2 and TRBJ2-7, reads EPEVTQTPSHQVTQMGQEVILRCVPISNHLYFYWYRQILGQKVEFLVSFYNNEISEKSEIFDDQFSVERPDGSNFTLKIRSTKLEDSAMYFCASSGSGRAPPEQYFGPGTRLTVT.

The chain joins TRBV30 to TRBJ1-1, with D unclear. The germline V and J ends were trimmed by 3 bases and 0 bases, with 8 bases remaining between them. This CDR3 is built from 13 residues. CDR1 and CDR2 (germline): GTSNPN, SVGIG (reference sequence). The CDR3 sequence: CAWSPTVNTEAFF. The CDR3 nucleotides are TGTGCCTGGAGCCCCACAGTGAACACTGAAGCTTTCTTT.

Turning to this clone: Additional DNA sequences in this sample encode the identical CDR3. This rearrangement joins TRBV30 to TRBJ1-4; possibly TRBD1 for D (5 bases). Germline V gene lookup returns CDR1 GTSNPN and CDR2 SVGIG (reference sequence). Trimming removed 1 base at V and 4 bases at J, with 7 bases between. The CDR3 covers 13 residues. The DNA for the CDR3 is TGTGCCTGGAGTGGGCAGGGTAATGAAAAACTGTTTTTT. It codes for CAWSGQGNEKLFF. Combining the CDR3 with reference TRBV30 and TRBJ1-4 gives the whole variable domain SQTIHQWPATLVQPVGSPLSLECTVEGTSNPNLYWYRQAAGRGLQLLFYSVGIGQISSEVPQNLSASRPQDRQFILSSKKLLLSDSGFYLCAWSGQGNEKLFFGSGTQLSVL.

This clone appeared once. The CDR3 loop reads CASSLSLVSPLAKNIQYF. The CDR3 region has the DNA TGTGCCAGCAGTTTATCGTTGGTGAGTCCCCTAGCCAAAAACATTCAGTACTTC. This chain connects TRBV27 to TRBJ2-4; D unresolved. The CDR3 loop spans 18 amino acids. Germline lookup yields CDR1 MNHEY and CDR2 SMNVEV (reference sequence). The ends were cut back, 0 bases at V and 0 bases at J, with 15 bases in the middle.